The entry below describes one T cell receptor (beta chain). This sample was included in a study of blood T cell repertoires in COVID-19. Study as a whole: The analysed material was cDNA or gDNA that came from T cells, B-cell-depleted T cells, or PBMCs.

V was clipped by 5 bases and J by 1 base, with 13 bases between them. The V gene's germline CDR1 is MDHEN and CDR2 SYDVKM. The CDR3 contains 15 residues. The repertoire was sequenced with immunoSEQ multiplex PCR; TCRdb's copy has only in-frame clones and lacks some. The sample has nearly 60,000 clones, more than 75% seen once. Material for sequencing was peripheral blood. The source is a man aged 35-49 years with active COVID-19. The chain combines TRBV28 with TRBJ2-3, with D uncertain. The CDR3 sequence is CASSMALRGTDTQYF. The CDR3 coding sequence is TGTGCCAGCAGTATGGCTCTACGGGGCACAGATACGCAGTATTTT.